This T cell receptor beta chain comes out of a study of T cell responses to AZD1222 COVID-19 vaccine listed by TCRdb under 2021. Describing the broader study: A total of 233 trial participants underwent TCR sequencing, of whom roughly 210 had received two doses of AZD1222 and 26 had received two doses of the MenACWY control vaccine. Trial participants were enrolled into age subgroups of 18-55, 56-69 and 70-plus years, which contained 148, 28 and 57 TCR-sequenced participants, respectively.

As encoded in the germline V gene, CDR1 is ENHRY while CDR2 is SYGVKD. The CDR3 has 17 amino acids, counting the end cysteine and phenylalanine. CDR3 DNA only is kept here, 51 bases in frame from base 1. V loses 2 bases at its end and J loses 5 bases; junction bases beyond the gene matches: 8. Reading the label with the study, this specimen's time point is: about 28 days (+/-7) after the second vaccine dose. AZD1222 recipients given second doses at about 4 weeks or at about 12 weeks were pooled, since spike-specific TCR depth and breadth were not found to differ between the two schedules. Vaccinee samples came from UK trials COV001 and COV002, including a single-blind randomized controlled phase 2/3 trial of AZD1222 (ChAdOx1 nCoV-19) in healthy adults. Trial participant PBMC samples were collected at day 0 and day 28 after the second dose for TCRbeta chain sequencing. The CDR3 regions of human TCRbeta chains were subjected to immunosequencing. The study's own analysis went as follows. TCRs in the repertoires were matched against a reference library of SARS-CoV-2-specific TCRs that had been generated with the MIRA antigen-specificity platform. Breadth was defined as the fraction of unique TCRs that were SARS-CoV-2-associated. Depth was defined as the fraction of total T cells that were SARS-CoV-2-associated. Using the MIRA data, each spike-specific TCR was mapped to the spike region that the TCR reacts to and placed in a CD4 or CD8 class. Log10-transformed breadth and depth values were compared by one-way ANOVA with Sidak's multiple comparisons tests. TCRdb retrieved this table from immuneACCESS and kept in-frame rearrangements only. Not all clones are present; in checked studies, unresolved V genes account for under half, and no reason is known for the remainder. That table is the source of V, J and clone size, and D and trimming were worked out from the DNA. This sample lists approximately 180,000 clones; 70% to 90% were detected once. The ten largest clonotypes hold 20% to 30% of the sample.

The paper as a whole reports these results and caveats: After two AZD1222 doses, spike-specific TCR breadth and depth were significantly higher than at day 0 and than in MenACWY recipients. Vaccine-associated CD4 TCRs spanned the whole spike protein, with dominant responses in regions 160-218 and 743-854. Reportedly, almost half of the unique spike-specific TCRs recognized epitopes lying outside the regions that are mutated in the B.1.351 and B.1.1.7 variants. Most participants were white British and females outnumbered males, and the authors suggested that clonal diversity may have been underestimated. Because no day 14 peak-response samples were available, repertoires were characterized only after the peak T cell response. Conclusions about previously exposed vaccinees were limited because only six AZD1222 recipients were SARS-CoV-2 seropositive at baseline. The 56-69-year group was small, and its depth increase did not reach significance, likely because of low power.

Worth noting for this clone: The clone's antigen remains unknown. Base qualities are not recorded, but no much larger clone differs from it by a single base.

The sequence is built from TRBV10-3 and TRBJ2-3, and 12 junctional nucleotides match TRBD1. The sequencing here drew on peripheral blood, taken 28 days after the second AZD1222 dose. This receptor was identified in an adult who received the AZD1222 COVID-19 vaccine. The CDR3: CAISEQAGQGAGDTQYF. In nucleotide form, the sequence is TGTGCCATCAGTGAGCAGGCGGGACAGGGGGCAGGAGATACGCAGTATTTT.